The 27 T cell receptor beta chains given below trace back to one sample, sequenced in a study of blood T cells in healthy people across ages. For the second PCR, which ran for roughly 6 to 12 cycles, a sample-barcoded 5' primer and a J-beta primer mix were used. TCRdb recomputed calls from the 5' RACE reads with MiXCR, one row per CDR3 protein. The sample holds about 640,000 distinct CDR3 sequences, roughly 58% seen once. The sequenced sample was blood. The receptors were sampled from a man aged 55 to 70 in good health.

The sample holds a few counts of this clonotype. This chain links TRBV20-1 with TRBJ2-1; 9 bases fit TRBD1. Germline loops: CDR1 DFQATT, CDR2 SNEGSKA (reference sequence). Trimming cost V 5 bases and J 4 bases; bases outside gene matches: 9. The CDR3 totals 15 residues. For the CDR3, the DNA is TGCAGTGCTGAGGCCTCGGGACAGGGATACAATGAGCAGTTCTTC. Protein product: CSAEASGQGYNEQFF.

The chain couples TRBV20-1 to TRBJ2-5; D remains ambiguous. The CDR3 covers 14 residues. Trimming removed 3 bases at V and 2 bases at J, with 13 bases between. The V gene's germline CDR1 is DFQATT and CDR2 SNEGSKA (reference sequence). The CDR3 here is CSASRFGYQETQYF. DNA for the CDR3: TGCAGTGCTAGTCGATTTGGGTATCAAGAGACCCAGTACTTC.

This rearrangement joins TRBV9 to TRBJ2-2; TRBD1 aligns across 8 bases. The CDR3 sequence is 18 residues long. Germline loops: CDR1 SGDLS, CDR2 YYNGEE. Unmatched junction bases numbered 16, after V lost 3 bases and J lost 6 bases. The CDR3 DNA sequence: TGTGCCAGCAGCGACGGACCTGGTCAGGGGGCCTTCGCCGGGGAGCTGTTTTTT. Translation gives CASSDGPGQGAFAGELFF.

V usage is TRBV7-2 and J usage is TRBJ2-2; tentatively, D is TRBD1 or TRBD2 (5 bases each). The V gene's germline CDR1 is SGHTA and CDR2 FQGNSA. V was trimmed by 2 bases and J by 6 bases, leaving 19 bases between them. The length of the CDR3 is 17 residues. The CDR3 nucleotides read TGTGCCAGCAGCTTATCCGGGACGGGGACCAGAGCCGGGGAGCTGTTTTTT. Its translation: CASSLSGTGTRAGELFF.

The chain carries TRBV20-1 and TRBJ2-1; TRBD2 is a possible D gene (5 bases). Germline-derived CDR1 and CDR2 are DFQATT and SNEGSKA (reference sequence). Between the trimmed V and J ends, which lost 1 base and 5 bases, there was a span of 15 bases. The CDR3 is made up of 15 amino acids. The CDR3 is CSARGLPLEDNEQFF. The CDR3 nucleotides are TGCAGTGCTAGAGGTCTCCCCTTGGAGGACAATGAGCAGTTCTTC.

This clonotype was recorded a few times. This chain uses TRBV20-1 with TRBJ1-6; D is uncertain. V was clipped by 2 bases and J by 9 bases, with 20 bases between them. The CDR3 contains 16 residues. CDR1 is DFQATT and CDR2 is SNEGSKA in the germline V gene (reference sequence). The CDR3, as DNA: TGCAGTGCTAGACTGGTCGCTGCCTCTTTTATTTCACCCCTCCACTTT. Amino acids: CSARLVAASFISPLHF.

Here the CDR3 DNA reads TGCAGTGCTAGCCCGACAGGAACTGGGGCCAACGTCCTGACTTTC. Amino acids: CSASPTGTGANVLTF. The chain recombines TRBV20-1 with TRBJ2-6, with D possibly TRBD1 on 6 matching bases. The V gene's germline CDR1 is DFQATT and CDR2 SNEGSKA (reference sequence). This CDR3 region has 15 residues. With 3 bases removed from V and 2 bases from J, the gap between germline ends came to 11 bases.

As regards this clonotype: The junction departs from germline at one end; a sequencing error may be responsible. This chain connects TRBV20-1 to TRBJ2-1; D remains ambiguous. The CDR3 length is 10 residues. CDR1 and CDR2 from the germline V gene are DFQATT and SNEGSKA (reference sequence). CDR3 protein: CGARYNEQFF. The CDR3 DNA follows: TGCGGTGCTAGATACAATGAGCAGTTCTTC.

The CDR3 nucleotides read TGCAGTGCTCAGACTAGCGGGGGGGGATCCACAGATACGCAGTATTTT. Protein product: CSAQTSGGGSTDTQYF. The chain is built from TRBV20-1 and TRBJ2-3, with 14 positions matching TRBD2. Germline V lookup: CDR1 DFQATT, CDR2 SNEGSKA (reference sequence). CDR3 length: 16 amino acids. V lost 5 bases and J lost 2; bases outside the gene matches: 6.

The genes are TRBV2 and TRBJ2-7, with D maybe TRBD2 (6 bases). This CDR3 contains 18 residues. The germline gives CDR1 SNHLY, CDR2 FYNNEI. Deletions cut 0 bases from V and 2 bases from J, with 20 bases between. Here the CDR3 reads CASSEAGVGRTTTYEQYF. The CDR3 region has the DNA TGTGCCAGCAGTGAAGCAGGAGTTGGCAGGACTACCACCTACGAGCAGTACTTC.

The chain couples TRBV12-3 or TRBV12-4 to TRBJ2-7; 10 bases match TRBD1. The J call could be wrong; TRBJ2-5 is a better fit for the DNA end. This CDR3 region has 14 residues. Written as DNA, the CDR3 is TGTGCCAGCCCTCGGACAGGGGGCCAAGAGACCCAGTACTTC. This encodes CASPRTGGQETQYF.

The rearrangement links TRBV4-1 to TRBJ2-4; 8 bases align to TRBD1. The DNA end is a closer match to TRBJ2-7, so the J assignment may be wrong. CDR3 size: 15 residues. Per the germline V gene, CDR1 is MGHRA and CDR2 is YSYEKL. The DNA for the CDR3 is TGCGCCAGCAGCCAACCTAACAGGGGGTCCTACGAGCAGTACTTC. The encoded protein is CASSQPNRGSYEQYF.

The genes are TRBV7-2 and TRBJ2-5; TRBD1 matches at 7 bases. V shed 3 bases and J 0 bases; nucleotides not matched to a gene: 4. This CDR3 has 15 amino acids. Per germline, CDR1 SGHTA and CDR2 FQGNSA. The CDR3 loop reads CASSFMGQYQETQYF. The DNA for the CDR3 is TGTGCCAGCAGCTTTATGGGACAGTACCAAGAGACCCAGTACTTC. Based on the CDR3 plus reference TRBV7-2 and TRBJ2-5, the full variable domain is GAGVSQSPSNKVTEKGKDVELRCDPISGHTALYWYRQSLGQGLEFLIYFQGNSAPDKSGLPSDRFSAERTGGSVSTLTIQRTQQEDSAVYLCASSFMGQYQETQYFGPGTRLLVL.

This sequence joins TRBV20-1 and TRBJ2-3; 7 positions agree with TRBD2. Germline values: CDR1 DFQATT, CDR2 SNEGSKA (reference sequence). CDR3 size: 14 residues. After removal of 0 bases from V and 4 bases from J, the junction contained 4 bases not matched to a gene. CDR3 sequence (DNA): TGCAGTGCTAGAGATCCCAGCGGGGCAGATACGCAGTATTTT. Translating it yields CSARDPSGADTQYF.

The sample holds one count of this clonotype. This sequence joins TRBV7-9 and TRBJ1-2, with 12 bases aligning to TRBD1. With V trimmed by 5 bases and J by 8 bases, 12 bases remained unmatched. This CDR3 contains 16 residues. Germline CDR1 SEHNR, CDR2 FQNEAQ (reference sequence). CDR3 sequence (DNA): TGTGCCAGCAGCCCTAGGGTCGGGACAGGGGGCGGCGGCTACACCTTC. Translated, it gives CASSPRVGTGGGGYTF.

This clonotype was detected a few times. This chain connects TRBV2 to TRBJ1-2, with 9 bases fitting TRBD1. V was clipped by 5 bases and J by 6 bases; unmatched bases: 4. This CDR3 comprises 13 residues. From germline, CDR1 is SNHLY and CDR2 FYNNEI. CDR3 residues: CASSLDRGNGYTF. DNA for the CDR3: TGTGCCAGCAGTCTAGACAGGGGGAATGGCTACACCTTC.

This rearrangement joins TRBV7-9 to TRBJ2-6; perhaps TRBD1 as D (6 bases). V was shortened by 5 bases and J by 0 bases, with 23 bases between the two germline ends. CDR3 length: 20 residues. Germline CDR1 reads SEHNR; CDR2 reads FQNEAQ (reference sequence). The CDR3 loop is CASSRYPGRGLNSGANVLTF. The CDR3 DNA is TGTGCCAGCAGCAGATACCCCGGCAGGGGTTTAAACTCTGGGGCCAACGTCCTGACTTTC.

J is TRBJ2-1 and V is TRBV20-1; no clear D. Trimming left V 3 bases short and J 1 base short, with 10 bases between. Germline V lookup: CDR1 DFQATT, CDR2 SNEGSKA (reference sequence). This CDR3 comprises 14 residues. This CDR3 is CSASSQESYNEQFF. The CDR3 nucleotides are TGCAGTGCTAGTAGCCAGGAGTCCTACAATGAGCAGTTCTTC.

This rearrangement joins TRBV5-1 to TRBJ2-7; D assignment may be TRBD1 or TRBD2 (5 bases each). V was trimmed by 0 bases and J by 2 bases, leaving 12 bases between them. Germline CDR1 SGHRS, CDR2 YFSETQ. The CDR3 sequence is 15 residues long. This chain's CDR3 is CASSLGEGIPYEQYF. Here the CDR3 DNA reads TGCGCCAGCAGCTTGGGCGAGGGGATACCCTACGAGCAGTACTTC.

The sample holds a few counts of this clonotype. The CDR3 loop is CASSTGGFNSGANVLTF. For the CDR3, the DNA is TGTGCCAGCAGCACGGGGGGCTTCAACTCTGGGGCCAACGTCCTGACTTTC. J is TRBJ2-6 and V is TRBV7-2, with D possibly matching TRBD2 (7 bases). Germline loops: CDR1 SGHTA, CDR2 FQGNSA. Trimming removed 5 bases from V and 0 bases from J, with 14 bases in between. The CDR3 has 17 residues.

The genes are TRBV4-2 and TRBJ2-5; D might be TRBD2 (6 bases). Trimming cost V 0 bases and J 3 bases, with 14 bases left between them. CDR1 LGHNA and CDR2 YNFKEQ come from the germline V gene. The CDR3 consists of 16 residues. DNA for the CDR3: TGTGCCAGCAGCCAAGATCCGGGCGGGGACGAAGAGACCCAGTACTTC. Amino acid sequence: CASSQDPGGDEETQYF.

The chain joins TRBV27 to TRBJ2-5; perhaps TRBD2 as D (5 bases). Between the trimmed V and J ends, which lost 5 bases and 7 bases, there was a span of 14 bases. The V gene's germline CDR1 is MNHEY and CDR2 SMNVEV (reference sequence). The CDR3 loop spans 13 amino acids. CDR3 sequence (DNA): TGTGCCAGCAGTGTTGAGGGCCCGGGGACCCAGTACTTC. It yields the protein CASSVEGPGTQYF.

The chain couples TRBV6-4 to TRBJ2-7; 10 bases match TRBD1. The end of the DNA fits TRBJ2-4 better, so the J call may be wrong. This CDR3 region has 15 residues. Germline assignment: CDR1 MRHNA and CDR2 SNTAGT. The CDR3, as DNA: TGTGCCAGCAGTCAGGGGACAGGGGATGCGGACATTCAGTACTTC. This encodes CASSQGTGDADIQYF.

The chain links TRBV9 to TRBJ2-3; D is uncertain. Germline V gives CDR1 SGDLS, CDR2 YYNGEE. This CDR3 has 12 residues. V was trimmed by 3 bases and J by 8 bases, leaving 10 bases between them. Here the CDR3 DNA reads TGTGCCAGCAGCGGACCCCCCGGTACGCAGTATTTT. Translation: CASSGPPGTQYF.

The chain couples TRBV7-8 to TRBJ1-2, with 7 positions matching TRBD1. Germline loops: CDR1 SGHVS, CDR2 FQNEAQ. The CDR3 spans 15 residues. The V segment lost 1 base and the J segment 4 bases; nucleotides outside the gene matches: 6. The CDR3 sequence is CASSLVAQGSYGYTF. The CDR3 DNA is TGTGCCAGCAGCTTAGTTGCACAGGGGAGCTATGGCTACACCTTC.

In this sample, this clonotype turned up many times. This rearrangement joins TRBV3-1 to TRBJ1-1; 7 bases map to TRBD1. Trimming removed 9 bases from V and 1 base from J; junction bases left unmatched: 5. Germline CDR1 and CDR2: LGHDT and YNNKEL (reference sequence). The CDR3 covers 13 residues. CDR3 sequence (DNA): TGTGCCAGTTCACAGGGGCGGAACACTGAAGCTTTCTTT. Residues: CASSQGRNTEAFF.

The chain is built from TRBV3-1 and TRBJ1-2, with D perhaps matching TRBD1 (6 bases). V was shortened by 4 bases and J by 4 bases, with 13 bases between the two germline ends. The CDR3 spans 14 residues. CDR1 and CDR2 from the germline V gene are LGHDT and YNNKEL (reference sequence). The DNA for the CDR3 is TGTGCCAGCAGCCCTCCGGACAGAGTCTATGGCTACACCTTC. Protein sequence: CASSPPDRVYGYTF.